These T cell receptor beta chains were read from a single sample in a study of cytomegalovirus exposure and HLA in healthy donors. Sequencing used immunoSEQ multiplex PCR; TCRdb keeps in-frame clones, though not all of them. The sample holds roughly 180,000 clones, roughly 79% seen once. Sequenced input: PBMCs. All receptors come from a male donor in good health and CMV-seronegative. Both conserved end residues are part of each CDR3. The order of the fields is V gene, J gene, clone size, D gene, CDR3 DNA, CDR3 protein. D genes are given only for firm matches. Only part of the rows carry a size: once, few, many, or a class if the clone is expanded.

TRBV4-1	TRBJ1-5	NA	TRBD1	TGCGCCAGCAGCCAGATTCCGGGACAGGGCACCGGGGTCAATCAGCCCCAGCATTTT	CASSQIPGQGTGVNQPQHF
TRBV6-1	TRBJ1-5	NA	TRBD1	TGTGCCAGCAGTGAACACAGGGGGAAGCCCCAGCATTTT	CASSEHRGKPQHF
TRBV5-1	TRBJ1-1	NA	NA	TGCGCCAGCAGCCTTAGGACAGTCGTGAACACTGAAGCTTTCTTT	CASSLRTVVNTEAFF
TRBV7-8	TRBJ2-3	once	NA	TGTGCCAGCAGCTTCGACTTCCCGGGCACAGATACGCAGTATTTT	CASSFDFPGTDTQYF
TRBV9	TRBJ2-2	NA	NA	TGTGCCAGCAGCGTACCGACCGGGGAGCTGTTTTTT	CASSVPTGELFF
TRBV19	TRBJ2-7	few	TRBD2	TGTGCCAGTAGTACAGCCGGGGGGGTCCACCCCTACGAGCAGTACTTC	CASSTAGGVHPYEQYF
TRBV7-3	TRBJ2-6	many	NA	TGTGCCAGCAGCTTATCCCCTAGCTCTGGGGCCAACGTCCTGACTTTC	CASSLSPSSGANVLTF
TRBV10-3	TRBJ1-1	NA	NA	TGTGCCATCAGTGTACAATCGAACACTGAAGCTTTCTTT	CAISVQSNTEAFF
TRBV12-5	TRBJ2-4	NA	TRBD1	TGTGCTAGTGGTCTGGACAGGGGGGACATTCAGTACTTC	CASGLDRGDIQYF
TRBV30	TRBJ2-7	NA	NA	TGTGCCTGGACCGCTCAACAGGGCCGCGAGCAGTACTTC	CAWTAQQGREQYF
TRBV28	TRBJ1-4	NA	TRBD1	TGTGCCAGCAGTTTTTTTACAGGGGCGACTAATGAAAAACTGTTTTTT	CASSFFTGATNEKLFF
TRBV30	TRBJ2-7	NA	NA	TGTGCCTGGAGTGTGGGCAGGGTGGGCCTCTACGAGCAGTACTTC	CAWSVGRVGLYEQYF
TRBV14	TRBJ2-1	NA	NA	TGTGCCAGCAGCACAGCCTACAATGAGCAGTTCTTC	CASSTAYNEQFF
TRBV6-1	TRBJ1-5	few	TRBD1	TGTGCCAGCAGTGACGGACAGGGCAAACCCCAGCATTTT	CASSDGQGKPQHF
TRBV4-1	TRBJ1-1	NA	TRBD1	TGCGCCAGCAGCCCGACGACAGGGGGGAACACTGAAGCTTTCTTT	CASSPTTGGNTEAFF
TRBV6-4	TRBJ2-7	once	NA	TGTGCCAGCAGTTGCAATAGCTCCTACGAGCAGTACTTC	CASSCNSSYEQYF
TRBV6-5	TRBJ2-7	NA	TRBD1	TGTGCCAGCAGGGACAGGGATGGGATCTACGAGCAGTACTTC	CASRDRDGIYEQYF
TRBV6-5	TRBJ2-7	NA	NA	TGTGCCAGCAGTTACTCGGAGGGAGACGAGCAGTACTTC	CASSYSEGDEQYF
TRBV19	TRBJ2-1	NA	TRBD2	TGTGCCAGTTGCCCGGGGACTAGCGGGAGGGCAGGGAATGAGCAGTTCTTC	CASCPGTSGRAGNEQFF
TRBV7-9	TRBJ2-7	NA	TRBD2	TGTGCCAGCAGCCCCCGGGGGACTAGCGGGGACGAGCAGTACTTC	CASSPRGTSGDEQYF
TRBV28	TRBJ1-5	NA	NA	TGTGCCAGCAGTTTACGCAGTCTCAATCAGCCCCAGCATTTT	CASSLRSLNQPQHF
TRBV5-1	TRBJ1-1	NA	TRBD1	TGCGCCAGCAGCAGGGGGGACAGGGGTAACACTGAAGCTTTCTTT	CASSRGDRGNTEAFF
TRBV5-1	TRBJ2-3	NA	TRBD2	TGCGCCAGCAGCTTGGGGACTAGCGGGGATGGGGATACGCAGTATTTT	CASSLGTSGDGDTQYF